The sample holds a few counts of the clone carrying this T cell receptor (beta chain). This entry comes from a study of blood T cell repertoires in COVID-19. Overall study: Some COVID-19 samples were acute and others convalescent; all came from the United States, Italy and Spain. Sources were T cells, B-cell-depleted T cells, or PBMCs; the material itself was cDNA or gDNA.

Authors' analysis steps: Amplification from reference gene primers served as the basis for estimated nucleated cell counts. Sequenced by immunoSEQ multiplex PCR; TCRdb stores in-frame clones only, minus some. V and J calls and clone size are given by that table; D and trimming were obtained from the DNA. This table has approximately 120,000 clones, roughly 86% appearing once. CDR3 length: 18 residues. V lost 2 bases to trimming and J lost 2 bases, with 18 bases between them. Germline V gene lookup returns CDR1 KGHSH and CDR2 LQKENI. The receptor's source is a human donor in a cohort sampled during active COVID-19. The V call is TRBV18, the J call TRBJ2-2; D might be TRBD1 (5 bases). Sequencing was carried out using peripheral blood. DNA for the CDR3: TGTGCCAGCTCACCAACCCGCTCAGGGTCGGTCAACACCGGGGAGCTGTTTTTT. As protein: CASSPTRSGSVNTGELFF.